This TCR beta chain was observed in a study of blood T cell repertoires in COVID-19 (dated by TCRdb to 2018 to 2020). Concerning the study at large: Samples covering the acute and convalescent phases of COVID-19 were provided by collaborators in the United States, Italy and Spain. The material from the prospective study consisted of cDNA or gDNA derived from T cells, B-cell-depleted T cells, or PBMCs. Subjects who had been exposed to COVID-19, were actively infected with it, or had recovered from it provided the deeply sampled blood TCRbeta repertoires that made up the dataset. The repertoires were released in a freely available public database intended as a resource for research on the immune response to SARS-CoV-2. Samples came from the ongoing ImmuneRACE study (first 160 participants) plus 1,254 subjects from 6 global collaborators. Sample metadata almost always included a de-identified subject ID, COVID-19 status, age in years and sex. Where HLA class I and class II types were available, the types were taken from metadata supplied by the sample provider, not from assay-based typing. On the study overall, not on this receptor specifically: The amount of clinical and demographic metadata varied by source and participant and was provided uncurated.

Notes on this clone: There is no known antigen for this receptor. No base-level quality is on record; no much larger clone is a single base apart.

TCRbeta CDR3 regions were amplified from genomic DNA by means of the immunoSEQ Assay, a bias-controlled multiplex PCR. As for the original processing: The number of nucleated cells in each sample was estimated from the amplification of reference gene primers within the assay. To quantify the absolute abundance of each unique TCRbeta CDR3 rearrangement, sequence reads were collapsed and filtered. For each sample, productive Simpson clonality was calculated as the square root of Simpson's diversity index across productive rearrangements. TCRdb limited this immuneACCESS table to in-frame rearrangements with V and J called. A share of clones is missing; checked studies link under half to unresolved V genes, and the rest is unexplained. For V, J and clone size, that table is used; D and trimming come from the DNA. The sample has some 400,000 clones on record, nearly 90% of them singletons. Around 7% of the sample lies in the top ten.

The collaborating institutions used their own protocols to collect whole blood in K2EDTA tubes. For TCRbeta analysis, collaborators shipped samples in one of three forms: frozen whole blood, isolated PBMCs, or DNA extracted from either of those sample types. This sequence was found in a man younger than 35 with active or convalescent COVID-19. Sequences were obtained from peripheral blood.

The DNA reads as follows: TGTGCCAGCCGCGCCGTCGGGGGGGGAGCCTACGAGCAGTACTTC. The encoded protein is CASRAVGGGAYEQYF. Recombination connected TRBV27 to TRBJ2-7; the central 8 bases match TRBD2. The CDR3 runs 15 residues from the cysteine to the phenylalanine. Only the CDR3 DNA is retained, 45 bases long and in frame from the first base. Sequences MNHEY (CDR1) and SMNVEV (CDR2) are obtained from the germline V gene (reference sequence). V and J are trimmed by 8 bases and 2 bases, and the gene matches miss 11 bases of the junction.